This TCR beta chain was found in a study of blood T cell repertoires in COVID-19. Under the authors' procedure: Estimates of nucleated cell counts were drawn from the amplification of reference gene primers. The repertoire was sequenced with immunoSEQ multiplex PCR; TCRdb's copy has only in-frame clones and lacks some. From that table come the V and J calls and clone size; the DNA was used to work out D and trimming. Found here are 120,000 to 150,000 clones, roughly 81% of them singletons; the top ten hold less than 4%. Recruitment covered about two dozen US areas and drew participants whose ages spanned 18 to 89 years. Categorization into cohorts depended on clinical history that participants reported. Germline CDR1 is SGHRS and CDR2 is YFSETQ. Trimming cost V 2 bases and J 1 base, with 18 bases left between them. There are 18 residues in the CDR3.

The clonotype originates from a woman aged 45-65 years with acute COVID-19. This sequence joins TRBV5-1 and TRBJ2-2; perhaps TRBD1 as D (6 bases). Sequenced: PBMCs or T cells enriched from blood (not recorded which). CDR3 residues: CASSFSSRGDMNTGELFF. As DNA, the CDR3 is TGCGCCAGCAGCTTCTCCTCCAGGGGCGATATGAACACCGGGGAGCTGTTTTTT.